This entry describes one TCR beta chain. The source of the sample is a study of T-cell reconstitution after alpha-beta-depleted transplantation in children. Unique molecular identifiers were incorporated into the prepared TCRbeta library. TCRdb re-called the PCR reads through MiXCR, storing one row per CDR3 protein. This table has 300,000 to 400,000 distinct CDR3 sequences, 10% to 15% appearing once. CDR1 is WSHSY and CDR2 is SAAADI in the germline V gene. The CDR3 has 16 amino acids. Trimming at V came to 7 bases and at J to 0 bases, leaving 11 bases not matched to a gene. The sequencing here drew on PBMCs, taken from the stem cell graft. This clonotype was obtained from a human donor who donated a stem cell graft to a child with Fanconi anemia. The chain employs TRBV10-2 and TRBJ1-1; 7 positions match TRBD1. CDR3 sequence (DNA): TGCGCCAGCAATTTAGGGGGGGGACAGATGAACACTGAAGCTTTCTTT. Its translation is CASNLGGGQMNTEAFF.